These T cell receptor beta chains were read from a single sample in a study of blood T cell repertoires in COVID-19. Repertoires were generated with immunoSEQ multiplex PCR, while TCRdb's copy carries only in-frame clones and drops some. The sample lists roughly 150,000 clones, about 85% occurring once. Input material: peripheral blood. These receptors came from an elderly woman with COVID-19, enrolled during active disease. Each CDR3 is given without its conserved first and last residue. The D gene is left open where the match is weak.

ASSTGQLIQPQH	-	TRBJ1-5	TRBV6-5
ASKGLNEETQY	-	TRBJ2-5	TRBV5-8
ASSQRSLIRTGELF	-	TRBJ2-2	TRBV9
ASSRDISGANVLT	-	TRBJ2-6	TRBV18
ASSMEGQAYGYT	-	TRBJ1-2	TRBV6-5
ASRQSRGYNEQF	TRBD1	TRBJ2-1	TRBV6-5
ASSQGLAGGPGEQY	TRBD2	TRBJ2-7	TRBV3-1/TRBV3-2
ASSELGRGAGTEAF	-	TRBJ1-1	TRBV2
ASSLGGVPTGELF	-	TRBJ2-2	TRBV7-3
AITGADTQY	-	TRBJ2-3	TRBV12-3/TRBV12-4
ASSAPPSAGQF	-	TRBJ2-1	TRBV12-3/TRBV12-4
ATSRARTDSNQPQH	-	TRBJ1-5	TRBV15
ASTLASNQPQH	-	TRBJ1-5	TRBV2
ASSLSWNTEAF	-	TRBJ1-1	TRBV5-1
ASSLGRTGGH	TRBD1	TRBJ2-7	TRBV13
ASSPEVAGRSGYT	-	TRBJ1-2	TRBV5-4
ASSHPLAGGDTGELF	TRBD1	TRBJ2-2	TRBV3-1/TRBV3-2
ASIGTGPYEQY	TRBD1	TRBJ2-7	TRBV12-3/TRBV12-4